The 20 T cell receptor beta chains given below trace back to one sample, sequenced in a study of a mutant IDH1 vaccine in newly diagnosed glioma (dated by TCRdb to 2020 to 2023). Libraries were constructed by the immunoSEQ multiplex PCR assay. The table was pulled from immuneACCESS by TCRdb, which kept in-frame rearrangements only. Such tables lose some clones; where checked, under half of the loss comes from unresolved V genes, and the rest has no known cause. This sample lists 70,000 to 95,000 clones; 75% to 90% were detected once. Roughly 0.74% of the sample is taken by the ten largest. Their antigens are not known. The time point label for this specimen denotes: week 23, last vaccination. Each vaccine dose was 300 ug of a 20-mer mutant IDH1 peptide in Montanide, given subcutaneously with topical imiquimod. This specimen consisted of PBMCs, obtained from a glioma patient whose treatment included an IDH1 peptide vaccine. All receptors derive from a woman aged 50 to 60 with glioma.

This chain uses TRBV7-8 with TRBJ1-4; D gene unclear. V lost 5 bases and J 8 bases, leaving 12 bases between the germline ends. The CDR3 is made up of 13 amino acids. Germline V lookup: CDR1 SGHVS, CDR2 FQNEAQ. The CDR3 sequence is CASSPRVQEKLFF. The CDR3, as DNA: TGTGCCAGCAGCCCCCGGGTCCAAGAAAAACTGTTTTTT.

This clone has a single count. The chain has TRBV27 and TRBJ2-2; D gene ambiguous. CDR3 length: 13 residues. V was trimmed by 5 bases and J by 7 bases, leaving 11 bases between them. Germline-derived CDR1 and CDR2 are MNHEY and SMNVEV (reference sequence). The CDR3 is CASSLRGSGELFF. The DNA for the CDR3 is TGTGCCAGCAGTCTCCGAGGAAGCGGGGAGCTGTTTTTT.

The V gene is TRBV19, the J gene TRBJ1-3; TRBD1 might be the D (6 bases). The CDR3 runs 13 residues. Trimming left V 9 bases short and J 1 base short, with 10 bases between. Germline CDR1 is LNHDA and CDR2 is SQIVND (reference sequence). The DNA for the CDR3 is TGTGCCAGCGGACAGTCGTCTGGAAACACCATATATTTT. Its translation is CASGQSSGNTIYF.

The V call is TRBV5-8, the J call TRBJ1-2; 7 bases map to TRBD1. Trimming removed 4 bases from V and 7 bases from J; junction bases left unmatched: 7. Germline lookup yields CDR1 SGHTS and CDR2 YDEGEE. The length of the CDR3 is 13 residues. The CDR3 sequence is CASSDRVLGGYTF. CDR3 bases: TGTGCCAGCAGCGACAGGGTATTAGGTGGCTACACCTTC.

V is TRBV19 and J is TRBJ1-1, with D maybe TRBD1 (5 bases). The CDR3 covers 15 residues. The ends were cut back, 5 bases at V and 0 bases at J, with 13 bases in the middle. Germline loops: CDR1 LNHDA, CDR2 SQIVND (reference sequence). The CDR3 DNA reads TGTGCCAGTAGTTTGGGAGGGACCTTGAACACTGAAGCTTTCTTT. It translates to CASSLGGTLNTEAFF.

This chain uses TRBV6-6 with TRBJ1-2; D is possibly TRBD1 (6 bases). Germline V lookup: CDR1 MNHNY, CDR2 SVGAGI (reference sequence). This CDR3 contains 15 residues. Between the trimmed V and J ends, which lost 0 bases and 7 bases, there was a span of 15 bases. For the CDR3, the DNA is TGTGCCAGCAGTTACTCGTACAGGGTGGGAGTTGGCTACACCTTC. Residues: CASSYSYRVGVGYTF.

This chain connects TRBV5-5 to TRBJ2-7; possible D gene TRBD1, 6 bases. V lost 10 bases to trimming and J lost 1 base, with 18 bases between them. CDR1 SGHKS and CDR2 YYEKEE come from the germline V gene (reference sequence). This CDR3 is built from 14 residues. The CDR3 bases are TGTGCCGCTCACCGGGACATGTTTTCCTACGAGCAGTACTTC. It yields the protein CAAHRDMFSYEQYF. The whole variable domain, filled in from reference TRBV5-5 and TRBJ2-7, reads DAGVTQSPTHLIKTRGQQVTLRCSPISGHKSVSWYQQVLGQGPQFIFQYYEKEERGRGNFPDRFSARQFPNYSSELNVNALLLGDSALYLCAAHRDMFSYEQYFGPGTRLTVT.

V gene TRBV7-3 combines with J gene TRBJ2-7; D not certain. Per germline, CDR1 SGHTA and CDR2 FQGTGA. This CDR3 spans 16 amino acids. V lost 2 bases to trimming and J lost 3 bases, with 17 bases between them. This CDR3 reads CASSLEVALGRYEQYF. CDR3 nucleotides: TGTGCCAGCAGCTTAGAGGTAGCCTTAGGGCGCTACGAGCAGTACTTC.

J is TRBJ2-7 and V is TRBV19; a possible D gene is TRBD1 (6 bases). Trimming cost V 0 bases and J 5 bases, with 8 bases left between them. The CDR3 is 13 amino acids. Germline CDR1 and CDR2: LNHDA and SQIVND (reference sequence). The CDR3 DNA reads TGTGCCAGTAGTATAGACAGGGGAGACGAGCAGTACTTC. Its translation: CASSIDRGDEQYF.

This rearrangement joins TRBV9 to TRBJ1-2; D not resolved. This CDR3 is built from 13 residues. CDR1 is SGDLS and CDR2 is YYNGEE in the germline V gene. V shed 0 bases and J shed 3 bases, with 6 bases lying between them. The CDR3 DNA follows: TGTGCCAGCAGCGTAGCAGGCGACTATGGCTACACCTTC. This translates into CASSVAGDYGYTF.

In DNA form, the CDR3 reads TGTGCCAGTAAAGGGGGGACCGGGGCCAACGTCCTGACTTTC. It encodes CASKGGTGANVLTF. The chain links TRBV19 to TRBJ2-6; D is tentatively TRBD1 or TRBD2 (6 bases each). This CDR3 region has 14 residues. Germline-derived CDR1 and CDR2 are LNHDA and SQIVND (reference sequence). V was pared by 7 bases and J by 4 bases, with 11 bases between.

CDR3 protein: CASSSLDSGNTIYF. CDR3 bases: TGTGCCAGCAGTTCCTTGGACTCTGGAAACACCATATATTTT. The V call is TRBV6-5, the J call TRBJ1-3; D is undetermined. Trimming took off 4 bases at V and 0 bases at J, with 7 bases between the two ends. Germline V gene lookup returns CDR1 MNHEY and CDR2 SVGAGI. This CDR3 has 14 residues.

To note about this clone: The germline gene is not matched at one end of the junction; a read error may be the cause. The V and J genes are TRBV2 and TRBJ2-7, with a tentative D call TRBD1 (8 bases). The CDR3 runs to 10 residues. Germline V CDR1 and CDR2: SNHLY, FYNNEI. This CDR3 is CASSGTGRGF. The DNA of the CDR3 is TGTGCCAGCAGTGGGACAGGGAGGGGGTTC.

This clone was seen more than once but under ten times. The chain couples TRBV19 to TRBJ1-5; 9 bases agree with TRBD1. This CDR3 is 14 amino acids long. CDR1 is LNHDA, CDR2 SQIVND, per germline (reference sequence). Trimming cost V 4 bases and J 6 bases; bases outside gene matches: 4. The CDR3 DNA sequence: TGTGCCAGTAGTACACAGGGGGCTCGTCAGCCCCAGCATTTT. Amino acid sequence: CASSTQGARQPQHF. Looking up the rest from reference TRBV19 and TRBJ1-5 gives the full variable domain: DGGITQSPKYLFRKEGQNVTLSCEQNLNHDAMYWYRQDPGQGLRLIYYSQIVNDFQKGDIAEGYSVSREKKESFPLTVTSAQKNPTAFYLCASSTQGARQPQHFGDGTRLSIL.

There are a few counts of this clone. The gene calls are TRBV19 and TRBJ1-5; a weak D match, TRBD1 (6 bases). The CDR3 sequence is 13 residues long. The V end lost 8 bases, the J end lost 4 bases, and 12 bases lay between the germline ends. The germline V gene has CDR1 LNHDA and CDR2 SQIVND (reference sequence). The CDR3 DNA reads as TGTGCCAGTTTTCACAGGGATAATCAGCCCCAGCATTTT. Translated, it gives CASFHRDNQPQHF.

J is TRBJ2-1 and V is TRBV9; 7 bases match TRBD2. Germline V gives CDR1 SGDLS, CDR2 YYNGEE. Trimming removed 4 bases from V and 8 bases from J; junction bases left unmatched: 12. This CDR3 contains 15 residues. CDR3 residues: CASSPGGAGRDEQFF. The CDR3 DNA sequence: TGTGCCAGCAGCCCCGGTGGAGCGGGACGGGATGAGCAGTTCTTC.

The CDR3 bases are TGTGCCATCAGTGAGTCGATCGGGGTTGTGGCACCCCTCCACTTT. Its protein product is CAISESIGVVAPLHF. The V and J genes are TRBV10-3 and TRBJ1-6, with unresolved D. Trimming left V 0 bases short and J 11 bases short, with 14 bases between. Germline CDR1 and CDR2: ENHRY and SYGVKD. This CDR3 is 15 amino acids long.

This chain links TRBV19 with TRBJ2-2; TRBD1 matches at 10 bases. The CDR3 consists of 18 residues. Trimming took 0 bases from V and 4 from J; bases not matched to a gene: 8. CDR1 is LNHDA and CDR2 is SQIVND in the germline V gene (reference sequence). As DNA, the CDR3 is TGTGCCAGTAGTATAGACCTCGGGACAGGGGTTGTCACCGGGGAGCTGTTTTTT. Its protein product is CASSIDLGTGVVTGELFF.

This sequence joins TRBV9 and TRBJ1-5; D remains unclear. The CDR3 sequence is 15 residues long. Trimming removed 1 base from V and 0 bases from J, with 8 bases in between. CDR1 SGDLS and CDR2 YYNGEE come from the germline V gene. As DNA, the CDR3 is TGTGCCAGCAGCGTACATGGAGATAGCAATCAGCCCCAGCATTTT. This encodes CASSVHGDSNQPQHF.

The sample holds one count of this clone. The V and J genes are TRBV7-2 and TRBJ2-2, with D perhaps TRBD2 (6 bases). The CDR3 totals 14 residues. The V end was cut by 5 bases, the J end by 3 bases, with 10 bases between. CDR1 and CDR2 (germline): SGHTA, FQGNSA. The CDR3 nucleotides read TGTGCCAGCAGCGCCGGGACTTACACCGGGGAGCTGTTTTTT. It is translated as CASSAGTYTGELFF.